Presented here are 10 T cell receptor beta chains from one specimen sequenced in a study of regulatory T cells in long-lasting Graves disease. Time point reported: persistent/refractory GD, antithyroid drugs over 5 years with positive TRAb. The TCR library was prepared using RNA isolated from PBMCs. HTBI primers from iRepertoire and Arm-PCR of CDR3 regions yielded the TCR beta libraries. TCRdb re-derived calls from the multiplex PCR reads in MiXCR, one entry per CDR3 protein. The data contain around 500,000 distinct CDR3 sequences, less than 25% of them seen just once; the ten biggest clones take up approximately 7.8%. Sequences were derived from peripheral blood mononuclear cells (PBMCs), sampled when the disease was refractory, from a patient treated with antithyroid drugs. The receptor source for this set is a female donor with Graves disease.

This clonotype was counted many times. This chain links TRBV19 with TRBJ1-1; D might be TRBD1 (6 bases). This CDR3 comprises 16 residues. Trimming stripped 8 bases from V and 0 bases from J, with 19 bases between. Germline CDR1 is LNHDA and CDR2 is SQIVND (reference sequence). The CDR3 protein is CASVRQDEFMNTEAFF. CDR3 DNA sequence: TGTGCCAGTGTGAGACAGGACGAATTCATGAACACTGAAGCTTTCTTT.

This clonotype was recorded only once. The CDR3 reads CASSLTTSYNEQFF. The DNA for the CDR3 is TGTGCCAGCAGTTTAACTACCTCCTACAATGAGCAGTTCTTC. V is TRBV28 and J is TRBJ2-1; no clear D gene. The CDR3 extends over 14 amino acids. The V and J ends lost 2 bases and 0 bases respectively, with 5 bases between them. The V gene's germline CDR1 is MDHEN and CDR2 SYDVKM.

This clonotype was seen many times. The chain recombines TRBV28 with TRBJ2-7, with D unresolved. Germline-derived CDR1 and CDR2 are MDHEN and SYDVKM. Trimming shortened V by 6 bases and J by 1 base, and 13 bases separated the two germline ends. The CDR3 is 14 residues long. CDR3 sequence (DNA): TGTGCCAGCAGGCTCAGGACGGTATCCTACGAGCAGTACTTC. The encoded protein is CASRLRTVSYEQYF. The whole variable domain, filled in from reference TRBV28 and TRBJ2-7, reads DVKVTQSSRYLVKRTGEKVFLECVQDMDHENMFWYRQDPGLGLRLIYFSYDVKMKEKGDIPEGYSVSREKKERFSLILESASTNQTSMYLCASRLRTVSYEQYFGPGTRLTVT.

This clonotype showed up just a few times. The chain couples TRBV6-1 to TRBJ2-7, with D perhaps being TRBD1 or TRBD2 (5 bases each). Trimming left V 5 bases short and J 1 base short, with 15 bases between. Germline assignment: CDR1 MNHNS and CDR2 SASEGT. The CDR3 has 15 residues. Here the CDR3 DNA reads TGTGCCAGCAGTCCCCTGGGGACGGTATCCTACGAGCAGTACTTC. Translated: CASSPLGTVSYEQYF.

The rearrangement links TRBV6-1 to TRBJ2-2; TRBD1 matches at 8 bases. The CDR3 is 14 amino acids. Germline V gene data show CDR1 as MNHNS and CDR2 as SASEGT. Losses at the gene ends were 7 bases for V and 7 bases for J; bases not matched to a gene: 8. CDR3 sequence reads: CASTKQGGVGELFF. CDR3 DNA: TGTGCCAGCACTAAACAGGGGGGTGTCGGGGAGCTGTTTTTT.

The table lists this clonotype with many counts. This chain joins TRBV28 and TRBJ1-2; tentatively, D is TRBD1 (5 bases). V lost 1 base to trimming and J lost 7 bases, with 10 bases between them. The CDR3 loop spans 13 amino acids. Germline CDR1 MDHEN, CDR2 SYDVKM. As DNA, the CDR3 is TGTGCCAGCAGTTTATTCTCAGGGCTTGGCTACACCTTC. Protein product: CASSLFSGLGYTF.

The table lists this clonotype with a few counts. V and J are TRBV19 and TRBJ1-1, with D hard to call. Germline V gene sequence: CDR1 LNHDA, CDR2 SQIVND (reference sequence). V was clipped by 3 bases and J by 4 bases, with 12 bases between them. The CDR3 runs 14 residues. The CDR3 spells CASSILGGGTEAFF. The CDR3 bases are TGTGCCAGTAGTATCCTGGGAGGAGGCACTGAAGCTTTCTTT. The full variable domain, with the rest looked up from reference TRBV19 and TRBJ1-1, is DGGITQSPKYLFRKEGQNVTLSCEQNLNHDAMYWYRQDPGQGLRLIYYSQIVNDFQKGDIAEGYSVSREKKESFPLTVTSAQKNPTAFYLCASSILGGGTEAFFGQGTRLTVV.

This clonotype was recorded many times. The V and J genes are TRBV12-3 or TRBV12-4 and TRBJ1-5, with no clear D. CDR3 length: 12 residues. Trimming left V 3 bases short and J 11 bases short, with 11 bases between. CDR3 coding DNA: TGTGCCAGCAGTTTTGCAGCCGCGACCCAGCATTTT. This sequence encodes CASSFAAATQHF.

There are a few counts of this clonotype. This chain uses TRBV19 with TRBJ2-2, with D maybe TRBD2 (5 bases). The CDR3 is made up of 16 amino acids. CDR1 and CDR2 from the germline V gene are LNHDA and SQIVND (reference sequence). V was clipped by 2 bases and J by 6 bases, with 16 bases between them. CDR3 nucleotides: TGTGCCAGTAGTATATCGTCCTCCCCGAGGGCCGGGGAGCTGTTTTTT. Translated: CASSISSSPRAGELFF.

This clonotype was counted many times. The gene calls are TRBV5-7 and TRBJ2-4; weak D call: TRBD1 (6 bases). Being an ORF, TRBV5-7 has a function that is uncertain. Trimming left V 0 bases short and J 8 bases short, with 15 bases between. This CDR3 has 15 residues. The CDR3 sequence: CASSLGDTKEDIQYF. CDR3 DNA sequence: TGTGCCAGCAGCTTGGGGGACACCAAGGAAGACATTCAGTACTTC.